Described below is a single TCR beta chain sequence and its context. CDR3 length: 15 amino acids. Germline V gene lookup returns CDR1 SGDLS and CDR2 YYNGEE. V shed 4 bases and J shed 13 bases, with 26 bases lying between them. 0.5 to 1 ug RNA was reverse transcribed with random hexamers. TCRdb independently ran MiXCR on the immunoSEQ multiplex PCR reads; one entry per CDR3 protein. This table has roughly 200,000 distinct CDR3 sequences, more than 85% appearing once. The data stem from a study of CD8 T cells in Susac syndrome. The clonotype was recovered from a human donor with Susac syndrome. What was sequenced was CD4+ T cells from PBMCs. The chain links TRBV9 to TRBJ1-1, with D perhaps TRBD1 (6 bases). CDR3 sequence (DNA): TGTGCCAGCAGCCCGGGACATCGGGACGACACTGCGGTTTTCTTT. Protein: CASSPGHRDDTAVFF.